This TCR beta chain derives from a study of beta chain features in type 1 diabetes. The wider study: Examination spanned roughly 110 million sorted cells from all samples.

Expressed TCRB transcripts were sequenced because the isolated RNA had all been reverse transcribed beforehand. Only in-frame clones appear in the TCRdb table, and some are missing; sequencing was by immunoSEQ multiplex PCR. The table shows roughly 450,000 clones, with about 15% occurring only once. The germline CDR1 and CDR2 sequences are SEHNR and FQNEAQ (reference sequence). This CDR3 contains 12 residues. Trimming left V 2 bases short and J 8 bases short, with 9 bases between. This clone was seen a few times. The TCR comes from a man under 40 in good health. The V and J genes are TRBV7-9 and TRBJ1-2; D is undetermined. Sequenced material: naive CD4+ T cells from blood. CDR3 nucleotide sequence: TGTGCCAGCAGCTTAAGAGGACGAGGCTACACCTTC. This gives the protein CASSLRGRGYTF.